Sequencing of this TCR beta chain was carried out in a study of human T cells and chemical hapten exposure (dated by TCRdb to about 2021). With respect to the entire study: For sensitization, 2% DPC in acetone was applied to a roughly 2 cm by roughly 2 cm area of upper inner arm skin. Blood was sampled from patients pre-sensitization (week 0) and at 2, 6 and about 24 weeks after DPC sensitization. Patch testing was performed on the upper back with Finn chambers containing 0.01% DPC, and the patch tests were scored after 6 days according to International Contact Dermatitis Research Group standards. Libraries were pooled for sequencing, and variation in per-sample TCR yields was attributed mainly to small differences in library volumes within the pool. Peripheral blood TCR repertoire changes were tracked in vivo in alopecia patients during primary and secondary sensitization to the hapten diphenylcyclopropenone (DPC). The mostly female patient cohort included alopecia areata with under or over 50% scalp involvement, alopecia totalis and alopecia universalis. Throughout the roughly 25-week study period, patients were also given weekly therapeutic DPC doses on the scalp. Around 30 alopecia patients provided blood for TCR sequencing at one to four time points (pre-sensitization, 2, 6 and 24 weeks). What the research found in general, with its limitations: Repeated subsampling changed both the strength of the expansion versus patch-test correlation and the threshold at which the correlation became significant. DPC sensitization did not change how many TCRs were above 1 in 1000 frequency, and no evidence was found of alterations in global repertoire structure. All patients had alopecia, a presumed autoimmune disease, so their immune response might differ from that of healthy individuals. Patch test score was positively correlated with the number of PT1 expanded TCRs, with significance at thresholds 8, 16 and 32 but not at 4. Expanded TCRs formed significantly more large CDR3 similarity clusters than pre-sensitization or healthy control sets, consistent with antigen-driven responses.

This clonotype showed up just a few times. It has no known antigen specificity. The input lacks base qualities; no much larger clone sits a single base away. The V end gives up 6 bases and the J end 5 bases, leaving 14 bases in the junction not matched to a gene. Reading from cysteine to phenylalanine, the CDR3 counts 15 amino acids. Left in the record is the CDR3 DNA by itself, 45 bases read in frame from the first base. Taken from the germline V gene, the CDR1 and CDR2 loops are SQVTM and ANQGSEA. The time point label corresponds to: patch test 1, 2 weeks after DPC sensitization. The label giving this sample's treatment or condition can be read as: therapeutic diphenylcyclopropenone sensitization with weekly scalp DPC. Blood at each patch-test visit was drawn before the patch test was applied. Patients were considered eligible if aged 18 to 70, diagnosed with alopecia and deemed suitable for DPC therapy, and patients were excluded if pregnant. Total RNA was extracted from unfractionated whole blood that had been collected in Tempus Blood RNA tubes.

The library came from RACE. Sequencer: NextSeq 500. Library preparation attached unique molecular identifiers to individual cDNA molecules for quantitative, reproducible TCR counting. From each blood RNA sample, both TCR alpha and TCR beta chains were sequenced. The published analysis was carried out like this. Samples had a median of roughly 87,000 TCRs, with a range from roughly 20,000 to 690,600. V, J and CDR3 annotation of the TCR reads was performed with the Decombinator software suite. Every sample was subsampled to the same number of TCRs (28,000) for the PS versus PT1 abundance plots. Expanded TCRs were defined as absent before sensitization and observed at least eight times at the 2-week time point. TCRdb reprocessed the public reads (quality trimming at Q25 with fastp, clone calling with MiXCR) and kept in-frame beta chains. Rows are unified per CDR3 protein, each entry keeping the most common DNA and genes. TCRdb assigned the V and J calls; the authors' analysis was not used. The sample includes approximately 110,000 distinct CDR3 sequences, with 9.5% to 12% observed a single time. 3.5% of the sample rests with the top ten.

The chain couples TRBV29-1 to TRBJ1-1, and TRBD1 aligns with 8 junction nucleotides. This clonotype originated in a woman in her 40s with alopecia areata. Some clones in this sample may be carry-over from other donors' samples. The sequenced sample was whole blood, obtained in connection with sensitization to the hapten diphenylcyclopropenone (DPC). The CDR3 region has the sequence CSVGSSGGRWTEAFF. The DNA reads as follows: TGCAGCGTGGGGTCGTCAGGGGGCAGGTGGACTGAAGCTTTCTTT.